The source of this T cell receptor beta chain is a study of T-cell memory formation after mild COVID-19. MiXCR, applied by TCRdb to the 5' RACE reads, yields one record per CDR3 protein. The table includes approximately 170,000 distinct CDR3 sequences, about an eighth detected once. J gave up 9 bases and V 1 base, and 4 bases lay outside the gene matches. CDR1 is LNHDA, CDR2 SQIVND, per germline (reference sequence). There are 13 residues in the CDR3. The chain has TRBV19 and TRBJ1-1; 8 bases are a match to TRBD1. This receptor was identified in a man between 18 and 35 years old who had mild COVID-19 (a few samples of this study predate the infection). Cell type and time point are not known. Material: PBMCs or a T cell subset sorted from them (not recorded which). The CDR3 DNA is TGTGCCAGTAGTATAGCCGGACAGGGAAAAGCTTTCTTT. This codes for CASSIAGQGKAFF.